This TCR beta chain was captured in a study of OX40 agonist ivuxolimab in advanced cancers. General study results and limits: Clonal expansion from baseline to week 6 occurred in both CD4+ and CD8+ T cells. There were, on average, more expanded clones in CD8+ T cells than in CD4+. Antigen specificity was not determined for the expanded peripheral T cells.

The ends were cut back, 3 bases at V and 0 bases at J, with 12 bases in the middle. CDR3 length: 15 amino acids. Germline loops: CDR1 SGHDN, CDR2 FVKESK. Drawing of blood for sampling happened at baseline, at cycle 4 day 1, and at cycle 7 day 1. Comment on this clone: Its antigen remains unknown.

Sequencing was performed with immunoSEQ multiplex PCR; in TCRdb, only in-frame clones are kept and a portion is missing. The sample holds 12,000 or so clones, 84% seen once. The chain joins TRBV14 to TRBJ2-7; D unclear. The sequenced sample was CD4+ or CD8+ T cells sorted from blood, obtained in a trial of the OX40 agonist ivuxolimab. The source of this sequence is an adult with an advanced solid tumor such as melanoma, head and neck, liver or kidney cancer. The CDR3 is CASSQTRRNSYEQYF. As DNA, the CDR3 is TGTGCCAGCAGCCAGACCAGGCGGAACTCCTACGAGCAGTACTTC.